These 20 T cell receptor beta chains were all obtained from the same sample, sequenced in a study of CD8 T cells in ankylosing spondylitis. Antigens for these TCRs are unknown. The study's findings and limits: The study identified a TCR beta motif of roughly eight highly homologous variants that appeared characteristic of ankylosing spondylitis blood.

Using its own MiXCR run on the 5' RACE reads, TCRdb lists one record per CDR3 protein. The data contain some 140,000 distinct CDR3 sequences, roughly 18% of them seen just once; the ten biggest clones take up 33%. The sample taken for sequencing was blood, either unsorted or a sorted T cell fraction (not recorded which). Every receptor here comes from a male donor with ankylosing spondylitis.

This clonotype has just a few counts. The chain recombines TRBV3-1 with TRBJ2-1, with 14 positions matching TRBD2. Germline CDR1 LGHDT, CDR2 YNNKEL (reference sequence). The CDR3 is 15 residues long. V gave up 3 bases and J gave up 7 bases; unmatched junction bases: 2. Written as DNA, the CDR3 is TGTGCCAGCAGCCAGGGACTAGCGGGAGAGAATGAGCAGTTCTTC. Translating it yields CASSQGLAGENEQFF.

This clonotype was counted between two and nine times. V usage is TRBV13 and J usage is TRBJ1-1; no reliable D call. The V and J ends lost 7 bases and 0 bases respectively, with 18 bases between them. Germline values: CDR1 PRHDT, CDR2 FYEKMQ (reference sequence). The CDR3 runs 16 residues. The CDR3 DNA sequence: TGTGCCAGCAATGCGAGGTTCTGGGGATTGAACACTGAAGCTTTCTTT. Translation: CASNARFWGLNTEAFF.

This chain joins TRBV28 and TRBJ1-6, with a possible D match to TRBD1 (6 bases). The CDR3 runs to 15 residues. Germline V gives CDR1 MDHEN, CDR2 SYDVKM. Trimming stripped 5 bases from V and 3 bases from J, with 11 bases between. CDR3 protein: CASSDGQSYNSPLHF. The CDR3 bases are TGTGCCAGCAGTGACGGACAGAGCTATAATTCACCCCTCCACTTT. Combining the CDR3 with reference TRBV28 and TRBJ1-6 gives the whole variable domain DVKVTQSSRYLVKRTGEKVFLECVQDMDHENMFWYRQDPGLGLRLIYFSYDVKMKEKGDIPEGYSVSREKKERFSLILESASTNQTSMYLCASSDGQSYNSPLHFGNGTRLTVT.

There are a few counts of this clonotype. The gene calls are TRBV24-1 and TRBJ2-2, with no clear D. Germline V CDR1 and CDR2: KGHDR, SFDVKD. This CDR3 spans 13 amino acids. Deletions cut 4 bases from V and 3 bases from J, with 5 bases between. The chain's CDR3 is CATSDSHTGELFF. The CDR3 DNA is TGTGCCACCAGTGACTCCCACACCGGGGAGCTGTTTTTT.

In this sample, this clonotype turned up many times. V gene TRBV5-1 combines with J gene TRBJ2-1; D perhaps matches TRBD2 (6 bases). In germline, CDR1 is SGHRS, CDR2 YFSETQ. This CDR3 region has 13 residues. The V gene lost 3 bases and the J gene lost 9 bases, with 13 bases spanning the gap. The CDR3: CASSSTRGIEQFF. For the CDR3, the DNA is TGCGCCAGCAGCTCGACCCGGGGGATTGAGCAGTTCTTC.

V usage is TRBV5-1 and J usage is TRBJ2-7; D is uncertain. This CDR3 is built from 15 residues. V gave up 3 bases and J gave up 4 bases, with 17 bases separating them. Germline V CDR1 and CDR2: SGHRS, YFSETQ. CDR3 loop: CASSSDSSDAYEQYF. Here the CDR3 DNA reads TGCGCCAGCAGCTCTGACTCATCCGATGCGTACGAGCAGTACTTC.

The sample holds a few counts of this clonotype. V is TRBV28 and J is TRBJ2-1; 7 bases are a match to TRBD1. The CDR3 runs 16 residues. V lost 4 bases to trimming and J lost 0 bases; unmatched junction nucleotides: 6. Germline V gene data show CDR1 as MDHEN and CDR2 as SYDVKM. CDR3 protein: CASSSRQGVSYNEQFF. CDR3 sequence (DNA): TGTGCCAGCAGTTCAAGACAGGGAGTCTCCTACAATGAGCAGTTCTTC.

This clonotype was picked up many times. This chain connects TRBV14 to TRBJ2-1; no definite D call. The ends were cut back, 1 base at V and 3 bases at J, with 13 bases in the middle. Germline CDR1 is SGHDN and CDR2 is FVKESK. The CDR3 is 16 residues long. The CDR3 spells CASSQVYGLSYNEQFF. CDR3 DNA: TGTGCCAGCAGCCAAGTTTATGGCTTGAGCTACAATGAGCAGTTCTTC.

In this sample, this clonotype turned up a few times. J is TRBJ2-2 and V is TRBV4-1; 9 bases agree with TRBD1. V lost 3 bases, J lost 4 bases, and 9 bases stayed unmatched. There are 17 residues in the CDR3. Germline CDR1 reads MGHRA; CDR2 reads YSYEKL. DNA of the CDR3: TGCGCCAGCAGCCAGATGACCGGGACAGGGATCACCGGGGAGCTGTTTTTT. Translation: CASSQMTGTGITGELFF.

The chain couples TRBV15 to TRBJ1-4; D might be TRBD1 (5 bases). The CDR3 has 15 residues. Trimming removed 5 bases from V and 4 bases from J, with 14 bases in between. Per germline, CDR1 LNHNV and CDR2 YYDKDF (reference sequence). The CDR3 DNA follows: TGTGCCACCAGCCGGACGGGGGGGGATAATGAAAAACTGTTTTTT. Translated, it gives CATSRTGGDNEKLFF.

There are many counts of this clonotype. CDR3 nucleotides: TGTGCCAGCAGCCAGGGGGCGGGTTACAATGAGCAGTTCTTC. It specifies CASSQGAGYNEQFF. This sequence joins TRBV7-9 and TRBJ2-1; 8 positions agree with TRBD1. This CDR3 spans 14 amino acids. V gave up 5 bases and J gave up 4 bases; unmatched junction bases: 4. Germline V gene data show CDR1 as SEHNR and CDR2 as FQNEAQ (reference sequence).

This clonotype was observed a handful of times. The CDR3 region is CSVEALAGDNEQFF. CDR3 bases: TGCAGCGTTGAAGCACTAGCGGGGGACAATGAGCAGTTCTTC. V gene TRBV29-1 combines with J gene TRBJ2-1, with TRBD2 identical over 11 bases. Trimming removed 1 base from V and 5 bases from J; junction bases left unmatched: 1. The CDR3 runs to 14 residues. CDR1 is SQVTM and CDR2 is ANQGSEA in the germline V gene.

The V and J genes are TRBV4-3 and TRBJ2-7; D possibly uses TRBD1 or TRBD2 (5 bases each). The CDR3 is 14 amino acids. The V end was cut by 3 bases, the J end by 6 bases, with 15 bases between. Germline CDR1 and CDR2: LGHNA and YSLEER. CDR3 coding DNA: TGCGCCAGCAGCCAGGGGGAATTTATAGGCGAGCAGTACTTC. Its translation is CASSQGEFIGEQYF.

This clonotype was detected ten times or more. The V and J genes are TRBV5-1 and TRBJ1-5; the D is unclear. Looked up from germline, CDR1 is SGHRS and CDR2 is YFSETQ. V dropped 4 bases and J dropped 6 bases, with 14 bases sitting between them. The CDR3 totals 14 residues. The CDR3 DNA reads TGCGCCAGCAGCCCCCTTGGATTGGGTCAGCCCCAGCATTTT. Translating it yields CASSPLGLGQPQHF. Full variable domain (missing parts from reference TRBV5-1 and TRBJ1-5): KAGVTQTPRYLIKTRGQQVTLSCSPISGHRSVSWYQQTPGQGLQFLFEYFSETQRNKGNFPGRFSGRQFSNSRSEMNVSTLELGDSALYLCASSPLGLGQPQHFGDGTRLSIL.

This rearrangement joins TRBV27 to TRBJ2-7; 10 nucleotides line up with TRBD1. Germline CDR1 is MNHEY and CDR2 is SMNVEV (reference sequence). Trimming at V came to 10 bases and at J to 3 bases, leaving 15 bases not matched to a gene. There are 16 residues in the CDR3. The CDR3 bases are TGTGCCACCACCGTCAGACCCGGACAGGGGGACTACGAGCAGTACTTC. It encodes CATTVRPGQGDYEQYF.

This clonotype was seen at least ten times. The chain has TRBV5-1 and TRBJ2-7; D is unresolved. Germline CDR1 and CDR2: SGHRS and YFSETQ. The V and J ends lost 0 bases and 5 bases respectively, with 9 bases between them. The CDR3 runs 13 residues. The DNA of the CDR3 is TGCGCCAGCAGCTTGGGTCAGGTCCACGAGCAGTACTTC. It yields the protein CASSLGQVHEQYF.

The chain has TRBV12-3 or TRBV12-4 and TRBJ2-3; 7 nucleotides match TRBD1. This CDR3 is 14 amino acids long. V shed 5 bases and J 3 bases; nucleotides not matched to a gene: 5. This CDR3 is CASSGTATTDTQYF. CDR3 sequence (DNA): TGTGCCAGCAGTGGGACAGCGACTACAGATACGCAGTATTTT.

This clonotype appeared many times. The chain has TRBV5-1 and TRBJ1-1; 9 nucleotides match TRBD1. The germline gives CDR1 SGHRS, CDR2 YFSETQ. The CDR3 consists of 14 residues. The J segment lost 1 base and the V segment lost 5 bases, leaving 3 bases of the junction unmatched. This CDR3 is CASRSGQGNTEAFF. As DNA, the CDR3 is TGCGCCAGCAGATCGGGACAGGGGAACACTGAAGCTTTCTTT.

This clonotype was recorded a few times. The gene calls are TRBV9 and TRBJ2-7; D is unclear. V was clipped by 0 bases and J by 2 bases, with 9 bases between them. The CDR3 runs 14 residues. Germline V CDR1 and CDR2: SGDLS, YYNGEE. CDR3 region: CASSVGGFTYEQYF. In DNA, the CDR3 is TGTGCCAGCAGCGTAGGAGGCTTCACCTACGAGCAGTACTTC.

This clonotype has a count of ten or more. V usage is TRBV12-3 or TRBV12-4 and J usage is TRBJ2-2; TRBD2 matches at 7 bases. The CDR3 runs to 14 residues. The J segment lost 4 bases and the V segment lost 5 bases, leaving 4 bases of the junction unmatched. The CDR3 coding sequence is TGTGCCAGCAGTACGGGAGGCACCACCGGGGAGCTGTTTTTT. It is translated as CASSTGGTTGELFF.